The sequence of this T cell receptor beta chain was determined in a study of T cell responses to AZD1222 COVID-19 vaccine. Points from the study as a whole: Repertoires were collected only later (after the peak T cell response had occurred). At study baseline, merely a handful of AZD1222 recipients were seropositive. Among the donors, most were white British and more were female, and clonal diversity was possibly underestimated.

It was second doses at about 4 or about 12 weeks that were pooled. Generated by immunoSEQ multiplex PCR, the TCRdb table keeps only in-frame clones and is missing some. Altogether 150,000 to 200,000 clones are present, 80% to 95% being singletons, with the ten largest covering 0.95% to 1.1%. CDR1 is MDHEN and CDR2 is SYDVKM in the germline V gene. The CDR3 is 15 residues long. V was shortened by 2 bases and J by 6 bases, with 16 bases between the two germline ends. In the case of this clone: The antigen is unknown.

The rearrangement links TRBV28 to TRBJ1-2; tentatively, D is TRBD1 (6 bases). This TCR was recovered from an adult who received the AZD1222 COVID-19 vaccine. Sequenced material: peripheral blood, taken 28 days after the second AZD1222 dose. CDR3 DNA sequence: TGTGCCAGCAGTTTAGTCCCGCACAGACAGGATGGCTACACCTTC. Translation: CASSLVPHRQDGYTF.